These 22 T cell receptor beta chains were all obtained from the same sample, sequenced in a study of T cell repertoires in cytomegalovirus infection. Each CDR3 protein is one row after TCRdb ran MiXCR on the reads. The table includes roughly 180,000 distinct CDR3 sequences, about 20% detected once. Their recognized antigens are unknown. Material: CD8+ T cells from cultured PBMCs, obtained from culture after CMV antigen stimulation. The receptors were sampled from a human donor in good health (CMV status not recorded). Some clones in this sample may be carry-over from other donors' samples.

This clonotype has a handful of counts. This rearrangement joins TRBV28 to TRBJ1-6; TRBD1 is a possible D gene (5 bases). This CDR3 contains 14 residues. Germline CDR1 MDHEN, CDR2 SYDVKM. Trimming took off 3 bases at V and 7 bases at J, with 10 bases between the two ends. CDR3 coding DNA: TGTGCCAGCAGTTTGGGGGTGAGGAATTCACCCCTCCACTTT. It yields the protein CASSLGVRNSPLHF.

This clonotype was seen a few times. The chain recombines TRBV27 with TRBJ1-2, with 8 bases matching TRBD1. The CDR3 is 16 amino acids. Per germline, CDR1 MNHEY and CDR2 SMNVEV (reference sequence). Trimming cost V 4 bases and J 5 bases; bases outside gene matches: 12. CDR3: CASSSGRQGPPYGYTF. The CDR3, as DNA: TGTGCCAGCAGTTCGGGCAGACAGGGGCCCCCATATGGCTACACCTTC.

At least ten counts were recorded for this clonotype. V and J are TRBV25-1 and TRBJ2-2; no definite D call. Trimming took off 1 base at V and 3 bases at J, with 6 bases between the two ends. The CDR3 is made up of 14 amino acids. Germline CDR1 reads MGHDK; CDR2 reads SYGVNS. The CDR3 DNA reads TGTGCCAGCAGTGAATCACGGGACACCGGGGAGCTGTTTTTT. This codes for CASSESRDTGELFF.

This clonotype was seen at least ten times. This rearrangement joins TRBV7-9 to TRBJ2-2; D is tentatively TRBD1 or TRBD2 (5 bases each). CDR3 length: 10 amino acids. V lost 4 bases to trimming and J lost 11 bases, with 5 bases between them. Per germline, CDR1 SEHNR and CDR2 FQNEAQ (reference sequence). CDR3 in amino acids: CASSWDELFF. As DNA, the CDR3 is TGTGCCAGCAGCTGGGACGAGCTGTTTTTT.

This clonotype was counted only a few times. The chain joins TRBV6-2 or TRBV6-3 to TRBJ2-2; no clear D. Trimming took off 2 bases at V and 3 bases at J, with 13 bases between the two ends. The CDR3 has 16 amino acids. CDR1 is MNHEY, CDR2 SVGEGT, per germline. CDR3 region: CASSYEAATDTGELFF. CDR3 bases: TGTGCCAGCAGTTACGAGGCAGCAACGGACACCGGGGAGCTGTTTTTT.

The chain has TRBV28 and TRBJ1-1, with TRBD1 matching over 8 bases. V dropped 6 bases and J dropped 5; count of bases not matched to a gene: 8. Germline V gene data show CDR1 as MDHEN and CDR2 as SYDVKM. The CDR3 is made up of 14 amino acids. The CDR3 DNA is TGTGCCAGCAGCCGGGGCAGGGGGCGGACTGAAGCTTTCTTT. Translating gives CASSRGRGRTEAFF.

In this sample, this clonotype is medium-sized (0.01 to 0.1%). The V gene is TRBV12-3 or TRBV12-4, the J gene TRBJ2-2; 9 bases are a match to TRBD1. Losses at the gene ends were 6 bases for V and 1 base for J; bases not matched to a gene: 6. This CDR3 spans 16 amino acids. CDR3 nucleotide sequence: TGTGCCAGCAGATCGCGGGACAGGGTGAACACCGGGGAGCTGTTTTTT. Protein product: CASRSRDRVNTGELFF.

The V call is TRBV20-1, the J call TRBJ2-3; D remains ambiguous. Germline V CDR1 and CDR2: DFQATT, SNEGSKA (reference sequence). This CDR3 contains 13 residues. Trimming cost V 1 base and J 4 bases, with 9 bases left between them. The CDR3 region is CSARGTEADTQYF. The CDR3 DNA is TGCAGTGCTAGAGGGACGGAAGCAGATACGCAGTATTTT.

V usage is TRBV12-3 or TRBV12-4 and J usage is TRBJ2-5; D uncertain. With 4 bases removed from V and 4 bases from J, the gap between germline ends came to 13 bases. This CDR3 has 14 amino acids. Here the CDR3 reads CASSYLVGTETQYF. The CDR3 bases are TGTGCCAGCAGTTATCTAGTGGGTACAGAGACCCAGTACTTC.

This clonotype was picked up a small number of times. The rearrangement links TRBV4-3 to TRBJ2-3; D tentatively fits TRBD1 or TRBD2 (5 bases each). Germline CDR1 and CDR2: LGHNA and YSLEER. The CDR3 is 17 amino acids. V lost 0 bases and J lost 1, with 14 bases in between. The CDR3 sequence: CASSQEHRGVGTDTQYF. CDR3 DNA: TGCGCCAGCAGCCAAGAACATCGAGGGGTGGGCACAGATACGCAGTATTTT.

V gene TRBV29-1 combines with J gene TRBJ2-2; D tentatively reads TRBD1 or TRBD2 (5 bases each). Germline CDR1 SQVTM, CDR2 ANQGSEA. V was cut by 3 bases and J by 6 bases, with 5 bases left in between. The CDR3 sequence is 11 residues long. CDR3 protein: CSVEGAGELFF. The CDR3, as DNA: TGCAGCGTTGAGGGGGCCGGGGAGCTGTTTTTT.

This clonotype has a handful of counts. Mismatch with germline at one junction end may stem from a read error. The gene calls are TRBV19 and TRBJ2-7; D remains ambiguous. The germline gives CDR1 LNHDA, CDR2 SQIVND (reference sequence). The CDR3 runs 13 residues. For the CDR3, the DNA is TGTGCCAGTAGCATAGAGGAGTGGGGCGAGCAGTACTTC. It codes for CASSIEEWGEQYF.

This clonotype was found a few times. The chain joins TRBV7-8 to TRBJ1-1; D is unresolved. The length of the CDR3 is 16 residues. Germline CDR1 is SGHVS and CDR2 is FQNEAQ. Between the trimmed V and J ends, which lost 1 base and 2 bases, there was a span of 14 bases. The CDR3 is CASSLGGSGSNTEAFF. The CDR3 nucleotides read TGTGCCAGCAGCTTAGGGGGATCGGGTTCCAACACTGAAGCTTTCTTT.

This clonotype has only a few counts. The chain uses TRBV4-2 and TRBJ2-2; the match to TRBD1 covers 11 bases. V lost 3 bases and J lost 1; bases outside the gene matches: 10. CDR1 and CDR2 (germline): LGHNA, YNFKEQ. The CDR3 loop spans 19 amino acids. The CDR3 sequence: CASSQPGQGAYGNTGELFF. The DNA for the CDR3 is TGTGCCAGCAGCCAGCCCGGACAGGGGGCTTATGGGAACACCGGGGAGCTGTTTTTT.

This clonotype was seen only a few times. The gene calls are TRBV7-8 and TRBJ1-6; the match to TRBD1 covers 10 bases. This CDR3 comprises 14 residues. J gave up 11 bases and V 4 bases, and 5 bases lay outside the gene matches. Germline CDR1 reads SGHVS; CDR2 reads FQNEAQ. For the CDR3, the DNA is TGTGCCAGCAGCTCCCACGGGACAGGGGCACCCCTCCACTTT. This gives the protein CASSSHGTGAPLHF.

The chain carries TRBV7-9 and TRBJ1-2, with a weak D call TRBD1 (6 bases). The CDR3 sequence is 17 residues long. Looked up from germline, CDR1 is SEHNR and CDR2 is FQNEAQ (reference sequence). V gave up 8 bases and J gave up 1 base, with 23 bases separating them. CDR3 loop: CASGLHGGLILNYGYTF. Here the CDR3 DNA reads TGTGCCAGCGGACTACACGGGGGCCTCATACTTAACTATGGCTACACCTTC.

This clonotype was seen a handful of times. The J gene is TRBJ2-2, the V gene TRBV6-6, with a possible D match to TRBD2 (5 bases). This CDR3 is 17 amino acids long. Trimming cost V 2 bases and J 1 base, with 14 bases left between them. Germline V gene sequence: CDR1 MNHNY, CDR2 SVGAGI (reference sequence). The CDR3 DNA reads as TGTGCCAGCAGTTACCCGCGTCTTGAGGGGAACACCGGGGAGCTGTTTTTT. As protein: CASSYPRLEGNTGELFF.

The sample holds a few counts of this clonotype. J is TRBJ2-7 and V is TRBV7-2; unclear D gene. There are 14 residues in the CDR3. V lost 4 bases and J lost 6, with 16 bases in between. Germline loops: CDR1 SGHTA, CDR2 FQGNSA. The CDR3 spells CASSSPSGLREQYF. The CDR3 nucleotides read TGTGCCAGCAGCTCCCCATCTGGGCTGCGCGAGCAGTACTTC.

The chain couples TRBV7-6 to TRBJ2-5; D call uncertain. The germline V gene has CDR1 SGHVS and CDR2 FNYEAQ. The CDR3 length is 13 residues. Deletions cut 1 base from V and 5 bases from J, with 8 bases between. CDR3 protein: CASSLVGEETQYF. The CDR3 nucleotides are TGTGCCAGCAGCTTAGTTGGTGAGGAGACCCAGTACTTC.

There are a few counts of this clonotype. The V gene is TRBV27, the J gene TRBJ1-6; no reliable D call. CDR1 is MNHEY, CDR2 SMNVEV, per germline (reference sequence). Trimming took off 11 bases at V and 7 bases at J, with 6 bases between the two ends. This CDR3 is built from 10 residues. This chain's CDR3 is CASGNSPLHF. CDR3 coding DNA: TGTGCCTCGGGGAATTCACCCCTCCACTTT.

The sample holds a few counts of this clonotype. The genes are TRBV6-8 and TRBJ2-1; no clear D. Germline V lookup: CDR1 MNHGY, CDR2 SAAAGT. The CDR3 covers 14 residues. V lost 7 bases, J lost 5 bases, and 15 bases lay in between. The CDR3 region has the DNA TGTGCCAGCACCGCGTCAAGGGCCGACAATGAGCAGTTCTTC. Amino acid sequence: CASTASRADNEQFF.

This clonotype was counted between two and nine times. The CDR3 protein is CASSVTGGNEQYF. As DNA, the CDR3 is TGTGCCAGTAGTGTCACAGGGGGCAACGAGCAGTACTTC. The genes are TRBV19 and TRBJ2-7, with 9 bases aligning to TRBD1. The CDR3 is made up of 13 amino acids. The trim removed 5 bases at V and 5 bases at J, leaving 4 bases unmatched. Germline V gives CDR1 LNHDA, CDR2 SQIVND (reference sequence).